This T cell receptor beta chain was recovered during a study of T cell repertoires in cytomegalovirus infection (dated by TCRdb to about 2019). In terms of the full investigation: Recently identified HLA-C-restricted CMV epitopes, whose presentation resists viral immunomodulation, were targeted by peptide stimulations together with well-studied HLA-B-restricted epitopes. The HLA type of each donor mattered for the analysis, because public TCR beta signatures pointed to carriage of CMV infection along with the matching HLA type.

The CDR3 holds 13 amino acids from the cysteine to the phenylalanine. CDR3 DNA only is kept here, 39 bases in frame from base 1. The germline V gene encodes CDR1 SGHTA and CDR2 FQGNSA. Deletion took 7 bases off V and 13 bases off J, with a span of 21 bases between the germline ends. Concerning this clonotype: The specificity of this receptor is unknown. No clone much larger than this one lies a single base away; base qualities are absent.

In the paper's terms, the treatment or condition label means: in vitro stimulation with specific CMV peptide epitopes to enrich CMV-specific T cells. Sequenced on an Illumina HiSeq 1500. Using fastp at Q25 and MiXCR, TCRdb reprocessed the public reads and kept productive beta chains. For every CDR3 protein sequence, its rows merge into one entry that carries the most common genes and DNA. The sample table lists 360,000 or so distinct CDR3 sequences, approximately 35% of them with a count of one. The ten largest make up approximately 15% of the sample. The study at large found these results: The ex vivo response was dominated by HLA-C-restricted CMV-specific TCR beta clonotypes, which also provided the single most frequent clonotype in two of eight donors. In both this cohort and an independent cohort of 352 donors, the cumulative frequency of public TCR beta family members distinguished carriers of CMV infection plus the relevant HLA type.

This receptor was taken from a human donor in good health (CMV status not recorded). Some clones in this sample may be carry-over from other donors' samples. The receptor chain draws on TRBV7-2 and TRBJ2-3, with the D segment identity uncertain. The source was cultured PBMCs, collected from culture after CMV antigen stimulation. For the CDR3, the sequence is CASTTTRAPPKYF. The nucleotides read TGTGCCAGCACCACGACTCGGGCCCCCCCCAAGTATTTT.